These T cell receptor beta chains were read from a single sample in a study of T cell responses to AZD1222 COVID-19 vaccine. Method: immunoSEQ multiplex PCR; TCRdb's copy keeps in-frame clones and lacks some. The sample contains some 80,000 clones, approximately 80% of which appear only once. The sample was peripheral blood, taken 28 days after the second dose of the MenACWY control vaccine. Receptor source: an adult who received the MenACWY meningococcal vaccine as a control. Each CDR3 is given with its conserved first and last residue. D genes are given only for firm matches. A row's size may be missing; if present it is once, few, many or a size class.

clone_size: .; d_call: .; v_call: TRBV10-1; j_call: TRBJ2-1; cdr3_length: 15; cdr3_aa: CASSESRTPDNEQFF; cdr3_nt: TGCGCCAGCAGTGAGTCACGAACACCTGACAATGAGCAGTTCTTC
clone_size: many; d_call: TRBD1; v_call: TRBV28; j_call: TRBJ1-2; cdr3_length: 15; cdr3_aa: CASSLGTGWNYGYTF; cdr3_nt: TGTGCCAGCAGTTTAGGGACAGGGTGGAACTATGGCTACACCTTC
clone_size: few; d_call: .; v_call: TRBV4-2; j_call: TRBJ2-7; cdr3_length: 16; cdr3_aa: CASSQAKQGSAYEQYF; cdr3_nt: TGTGCCAGCAGCCAAGCCAAGCAGGGTAGCGCCTACGAGCAGTACTTC
clone_size: .; d_call: .; v_call: TRBV27; j_call: TRBJ1-6; cdr3_length: 12; cdr3_aa: CASRTYNSPLHF; cdr3_nt: TGTGCCAGCCGGACCTATAATTCACCCCTCCACTTT
clone_size: .; d_call: .; v_call: TRBV10-3; j_call: TRBJ2-7; cdr3_length: 13; cdr3_aa: CAIADAVSYEQYF; cdr3_nt: TGTGCCATAGCAGATGCAGTCTCCTACGAGCAGTACTTC
clone_size: .; d_call: .; v_call: TRBV6-2/TRBV6-3; j_call: TRBJ2-7; cdr3_length: 13; cdr3_aa: CASSTRSEYEQYF; cdr3_nt: TGTGCCAGCAGTACCCGAAGCGAATACGAGCAGTACTTC
clone_size: .; d_call: .; v_call: TRBV28; j_call: TRBJ2-1; cdr3_length: 12; cdr3_aa: CASSYGGGEQFF; cdr3_nt: TGTGCCAGCAGTTATGGTGGGGGTGAGCAGTTCTTC
clone_size: .; d_call: .; v_call: TRBV20-1; j_call: TRBJ2-5; cdr3_length: 11; cdr3_aa: CSVPKQETQYF; cdr3_nt: TGCAGTGTCCCGAAGCAAGAGACCCAGTACTTC
clone_size: .; d_call: TRBD2; v_call: TRBV15; j_call: TRBJ2-5; cdr3_length: 16; cdr3_aa: CATSSWTSGTVETQYF; cdr3_nt: TGTGCCACCAGCTCGTGGACTAGCGGGACAGTTGAGACCCAGTACTTC
clone_size: .; d_call: TRBD2; v_call: TRBV9; j_call: TRBJ2-2; cdr3_length: 18; cdr3_aa: CASSAGALAGGSGTELFF; cdr3_nt: TGTGCCAGCAGCGCGGGGGCACTAGCGGGGGGTAGTGGAACGGAGCTGTTTTTT
clone_size: few; d_call: TRBD1; v_call: TRBV6-6; j_call: TRBJ1-4; cdr3_length: 15; cdr3_aa: CASSYSDRVNEKLFF; cdr3_nt: TGTGCCAGCAGTTACTCGGACAGGGTAAATGAAAAACTGTTTTTT
clone_size: few; d_call: TRBD1; v_call: TRBV12-5; j_call: TRBJ1-4; cdr3_length: 16; cdr3_aa: CASGLRTGLSGEKLFF; cdr3_nt: TGTGCTAGTGGTCTCCGGACAGGGCTATCTGGGGAAAAACTGTTTTTT
clone_size: once; d_call: .; v_call: TRBV18; j_call: TRBJ2-5; cdr3_length: 14; cdr3_aa: CASARIRTAETQYF; cdr3_nt: TGTGCCAGCGCAAGGATACGGACAGCAGAGACCCAGTACTTC
clone_size: .; d_call: .; v_call: TRBV7-9; j_call: TRBJ1-2; cdr3_length: 13; cdr3_aa: CASSLVSGAGYTF; cdr3_nt: TGTGCCAGCAGCTTAGTTTCAGGCGCTGGCTACACCTTC
clone_size: .; d_call: TRBD1; v_call: TRBV12-3/TRBV12-4; j_call: TRBJ1-1; cdr3_length: 13; cdr3_aa: CASSLGQHTEAFF; cdr3_nt: TGTGCCAGCAGCCTGGGACAGCACACTGAAGCTTTCTTT
clone_size: .; d_call: TRBD2; v_call: TRBV3-1/TRBV3-2; j_call: TRBJ2-7; cdr3_length: 16; cdr3_aa: CASSQGSGRSAYEQYF; cdr3_nt: TGTGCCAGCAGCCAAGGCAGCGGGAGGTCCGCCTACGAGCAGTACTTC
clone_size: few; d_call: TRBD2; v_call: TRBV7-8; j_call: TRBJ2-2; cdr3_length: 15; cdr3_aa: CASSLPGLASGELFF; cdr3_nt: TGTGCCAGCAGCTTACCGGGACTAGCTTCCGGGGAGCTGTTTTTT
clone_size: .; d_call: TRBD1; v_call: TRBV20-1; j_call: TRBJ1-2; cdr3_length: 13; cdr3_aa: CSASRTGGYGYTF; cdr3_nt: TGCAGTGCTAGTAGGACAGGGGGATATGGCTACACCTTC
clone_size: .; d_call: .; v_call: TRBV7-2; j_call: TRBJ1-5; cdr3_length: 14; cdr3_aa: CASSLDSGGQPQHF; cdr3_nt: TGTGCCAGCAGCTTAGATAGTGGTGGGCAGCCCCAGCATTTT
clone_size: .; d_call: .; v_call: TRBV7-9; j_call: TRBJ1-1; cdr3_length: 14; cdr3_aa: CASSTPGEWTEAFF; cdr3_nt: TGTGCCAGCAGCACCCCAGGGGAGTGGACTGAAGCTTTCTTT
clone_size: .; d_call: .; v_call: TRBV2; j_call: TRBJ1-4; cdr3_length: 13; cdr3_aa: CASSDGSSGKLFF; cdr3_nt: TGTGCCAGCAGTGATGGCAGCTCAGGGAAACTGTTTTTT
clone_size: .; d_call: TRBD1; v_call: TRBV7-8; j_call: TRBJ2-7; cdr3_length: 15; cdr3_aa: CASSAVRDRPYEQYF; cdr3_nt: TGTGCCAGCAGCGCCGTACGGGACAGGCCCTACGAGCAGTACTTC
clone_size: .; d_call: .; v_call: TRBV3-1/TRBV3-2; j_call: TRBJ2-1; cdr3_length: 13; cdr3_aa: CASSQARGGEQFF; cdr3_nt: TGTGCCAGCAGCCAAGCGCGTGGAGGTGAGCAGTTCTTC
clone_size: few; d_call: .; v_call: TRBV30; j_call: TRBJ2-1; cdr3_length: 19; cdr3_aa: CAWSVGGAAAGTSYNEQFF; cdr3_nt: TGTGCCTGGAGTGTAGGGGGGGCGGCAGCGGGGACCTCCTACAATGAGCAGTTCTTC
clone_size: many; d_call: .; v_call: TRBV5-5; j_call: TRBJ1-3; cdr3_length: 14; cdr3_aa: CASSWDLSGNTIYF; cdr3_nt: TGTGCCAGCAGTTGGGACCTCTCTGGAAACACCATATATTTT
clone_size: .; d_call: .; v_call: TRBV29-1; j_call: TRBJ1-1; cdr3_length: 13; cdr3_aa: CSVEGQAVTEAFF; cdr3_nt: TGCAGCGTTGAGGGCCAGGCGGTCACTGAAGCTTTCTTT
clone_size: few; d_call: .; v_call: TRBV5-6; j_call: TRBJ1-5; cdr3_length: 16; cdr3_aa: CASSLGGPRSDQPQHF; cdr3_nt: TGTGCCAGCAGCTTGGGGGGGCCCAGGAGTGATCAGCCCCAGCATTTT
clone_size: .; d_call: .; v_call: TRBV5-1; j_call: TRBJ2-6; cdr3_length: 14; cdr3_aa: CASKPNSGANVLTF; cdr3_nt: TGCGCCAGCAAGCCCAACTCTGGGGCCAACGTCCTGACTTTC
clone_size: .; d_call: .; v_call: TRBV4-2; j_call: TRBJ2-3; cdr3_length: 17; cdr3_aa: CASSQDVGAKGTDTQYF; cdr3_nt: TGTGCCAGCAGCCAGGATGTAGGGGCGAAGGGCACAGATACGCAGTATTTT
clone_size: .; d_call: .; v_call: TRBV7-8; j_call: TRBJ2-5; cdr3_length: 13; cdr3_aa: CASSLQAGETQYF; cdr3_nt: TGTGCCAGCAGCTTACAGGCAGGAGAGACCCAGTACTTC
clone_size: .; d_call: .; v_call: TRBV9; j_call: TRBJ1-2; cdr3_length: 12; cdr3_aa: CASSQQGWHYTF; cdr3_nt: TGTGCCAGCAGCCAACAGGGCTGGCACTACACCTTC
clone_size: .; d_call: .; v_call: TRBV5-1; j_call: TRBJ2-1; cdr3_length: 12; cdr3_aa: CASSLDLDEQFF; cdr3_nt: TGCGCCAGCAGCTTGGATCTTGATGAGCAGTTCTTC
clone_size: .; d_call: .; v_call: TRBV13; j_call: TRBJ1-1; cdr3_length: 15; cdr3_aa: CASTPVGNSNTEAFF; cdr3_nt: TGTGCCAGCACCCCCGTCGGAAATTCGAACACTGAAGCTTTCTTT
clone_size: once; d_call: .; v_call: TRBV5-6; j_call: TRBJ1-2; cdr3_length: 14; cdr3_aa: CASSPTLAYYGYTF; cdr3_nt: TGTGCCAGCAGCCCGACCTTGGCCTACTATGGCTACACCTTC
clone_size: .; d_call: TRBD1; v_call: TRBV30; j_call: TRBJ2-2; cdr3_length: 13; cdr3_aa: CAWKTGRTGELFF; cdr3_nt: TGTGCCTGGAAGACAGGGCGTACCGGGGAGCTGTTTTTT